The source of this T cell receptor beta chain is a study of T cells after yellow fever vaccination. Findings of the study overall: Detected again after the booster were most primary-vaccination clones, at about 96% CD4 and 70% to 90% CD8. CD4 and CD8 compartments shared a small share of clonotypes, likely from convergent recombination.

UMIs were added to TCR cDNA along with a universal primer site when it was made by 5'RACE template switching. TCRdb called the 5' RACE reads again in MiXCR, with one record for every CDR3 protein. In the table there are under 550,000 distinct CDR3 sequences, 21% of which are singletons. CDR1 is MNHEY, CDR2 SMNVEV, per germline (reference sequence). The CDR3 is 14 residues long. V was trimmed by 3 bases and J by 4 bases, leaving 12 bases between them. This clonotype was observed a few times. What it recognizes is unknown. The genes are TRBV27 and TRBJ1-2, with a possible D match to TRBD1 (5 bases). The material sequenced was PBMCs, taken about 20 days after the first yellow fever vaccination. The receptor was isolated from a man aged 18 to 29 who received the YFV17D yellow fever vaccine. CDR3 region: CASSFSREVYGYTF. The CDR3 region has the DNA TGTGCCAGCAGTTTTAGCAGGGAAGTCTATGGCTACACCTTC.